The 16 T cell receptor beta chains in this list originate from one sample, sequenced in a study of blood T cells in healthy people across ages. The second PCR ran about 6 to 12 cycles with a sample-barcoded 5' primer and J-beta primers. TCRdb recomputed calls from the 5' RACE reads with MiXCR, one row per CDR3 protein. This table holds 650,000 to 950,000 distinct CDR3 sequences, 40% to 50% found once. Sequenced input: blood. These receptors were taken from a man between 60 and 75 years old in good health.

The rearrangement uses TRBV2 and TRBJ1-1; D gene ambiguous. This CDR3 has 13 amino acids. The V end was cut by 8 bases, the J end by 2 bases, with 12 bases between. Germline V gene sequence: CDR1 SNHLY, CDR2 FYNNEI. CDR3 bases: TGTGCCAGCGTCACAAGCCCCAACACTGAAGCTTTCTTT. It yields the protein CASVTSPNTEAFF.

This clonotype occurred many times. J is TRBJ2-7 and V is TRBV20-1, with D possibly being TRBD1 or TRBD2 (5 bases each). The CDR3 spans 12 residues. Germline CDR1 is DFQATT and CDR2 is SNEGSKA (reference sequence). The CDR3 here is CRAGTQPYEQYF. CDR3 in DNA: TGCAGAGCCGGGACCCAACCCTACGAGCAGTACTTC.

V is TRBV5-1 and J is TRBJ2-2; TRBD2 aligns across 8 bases. Germline CDR1 reads SGHRS; CDR2 reads YFSETQ. The CDR3 sequence is 17 residues long. Trimming at V came to 6 bases and at J to 0 bases, leaving 10 bases not matched to a gene. DNA for the CDR3: TGCGCCAGCACCTTTCACCCGGGACTAGCGAACACCGGGGAGCTGTTTTTT. Amino acid sequence: CASTFHPGLANTGELFF.

Only a few counts were recorded for this clonotype. The chain carries TRBV2 and TRBJ1-2, with TRBD1 identical over 9 bases. This CDR3 comprises 13 residues. The V and J ends lost 8 bases and 5 bases, in that order; junction bases with no gene match: 6. In germline, CDR1 is SNHLY, CDR2 FYNNEI. The CDR3 sequence is CASAGTGRYGYTF. DNA for the CDR3: TGTGCCAGCGCCGGGACAGGGCGATATGGCTACACCTTC.

The rearrangement uses TRBV6-2 or TRBV6-3 and TRBJ1-2; 7 bases are a match to TRBD1. CDR1 is MNHEY and CDR2 is SVGEGT in the germline V gene. This CDR3 contains 14 residues. The trim removed 5 bases at V and 0 bases at J, leaving 3 bases unmatched. CDR3 residues: CASSKTGTNYGYTF. The CDR3 DNA sequence: TGTGCCAGCAGTAAGACAGGGACTAACTATGGCTACACCTTC.

This clonotype was counted a few times. This chain links TRBV3-1 with TRBJ1-2, with TRBD1 matching over 8 bases. CDR3 size: 14 residues. CDR1 LGHDT and CDR2 YNNKEL come from the germline V gene (reference sequence). V lost 6 bases and J lost 1; bases outside the gene matches: 4. CDR3 sequence (DNA): TGTGCCAGCAGGGGGACAGGAGATAACTATGGCTACACCTTC. Protein: CASRGTGDNYGYTF.

This clonotype has only one observation. This rearrangement joins TRBV7-6 to TRBJ2-7; the D is unclear. CDR3 size: 13 residues. V lost 5 bases, J lost 0 bases, and 8 bases lay in between. Germline assignment: CDR1 SGHVS and CDR2 FNYEAQ. The CDR3 nucleotides are TGTGCCAGCAGCGCCGCTAGCTCCTACGAGCAGTACTTC. It translates to CASSAASSYEQYF.

Turning to this clonotype: A read error may produce the germline difference seen at one junction end. The J gene is TRBJ2-3, the V gene TRBV5-1; tentatively, D is TRBD1 (5 bases). This CDR3 has 14 residues. Germline CDR1 reads SGHRS; CDR2 reads YFSETQ. The DNA of the CDR3 is TGCGCCAGCAGCTCGACAGCATTCACAGGTACGCAGTATTTT. Amino acids: CASSSTAFTGTQYF. Variable domain in full (rest from reference TRBV5-1 and TRBJ2-3): KAGVTQTPRYLIKTRGQQVTLSCSPISGHRSVSWYQQTPGQGLQFLFEYFSETQRNKGNFPGRFSGRQFSNSRSEMNVSTLELGDSALYLCASSSTAFTGTQYFGPGTRLTVL.

The genes are TRBV12-3 or TRBV12-4 and TRBJ2-7; 7 nucleotides line up with TRBD1. The trim removed 5 bases at V and 1 base at J, leaving 5 bases unmatched. CDR3 length equals 14 residues. The CDR3 region is CASSVWDRSYEQYF. As DNA, the CDR3 is TGTGCCAGCAGTGTTTGGGACAGATCCTACGAGCAGTACTTC.

This chain uses TRBV6-2 or TRBV6-3 with TRBJ2-1, with 11 bases lining up with TRBD2. Germline CDR1 MNHEY, CDR2 SVGEGT. The CDR3 spans 16 residues. J was trimmed by 6 bases and V by 2 bases; bases with no gene match: 6. CDR3 DNA: TGTGCCAGCAGTTACGTCGGACTAGCGGGTAGCAATGAGCAGTTCTTC. This gives the protein CASSYVGLAGSNEQFF.

In this sample, this clonotype turned up many times. The chain carries TRBV29-1 and TRBJ2-1; D may be TRBD2 (6 bases). The V end was cut by 3 bases, the J end by 2 bases, with 11 bases between. The length of the CDR3 is 14 residues. The V gene's germline CDR1 is SQVTM and CDR2 ANQGSEA. CDR3 nucleotide sequence: TGCAGCGTTGATCACGGAGGGCCCTACAATGAGCAGTTCTTC. Its protein is CSVDHGGPYNEQFF.

V and J are TRBV20-1 and TRBJ2-7; 8 bases are shared with TRBD1. Germline CDR1 and CDR2: DFQATT and SNEGSKA (reference sequence). CDR3 length equals 16 residues. Trimming at V came to 2 bases and at J to 0 bases, leaving 9 bases not matched to a gene. This CDR3 reads CSARPVDRVVSYEQYF. CDR3 coding DNA: TGCAGTGCTAGACCTGTGGACAGGGTGGTCTCCTACGAGCAGTACTTC.

The chain combines TRBV7-2 with TRBJ1-2, with D possibly being TRBD1 (6 bases). The CDR3 spans 14 residues. Germline lookup yields CDR1 SGHTA and CDR2 FQGNSA. V shed 6 bases and J shed 0 bases, with 11 bases lying between them. CDR3 sequence reads: CASSRDTANYGYTF. CDR3 nucleotide sequence: TGTGCCAGCAGTCGGGACACCGCTAACTATGGCTACACCTTC.

The chain has TRBV3-1 and TRBJ1-6; D is unclear. The CDR3 runs 16 residues. Germline V gene lookup returns CDR1 LGHDT and CDR2 YNNKEL (reference sequence). Trimming stripped 2 bases from V and 10 bases from J, with 18 bases between. The CDR3 sequence is CASSQSGNSLYSPLHF. As DNA, the CDR3 is TGTGCCAGCAGCCAAAGCGGGAACAGTTTATACTCACCCCTCCACTTT.

This clonotype has a count of ten or more. This chain links TRBV7-2 with TRBJ2-5; D is ambiguous. Trimming took 5 bases from V and 3 from J, leaving 4 bases between them. Germline lookup yields CDR1 SGHTA and CDR2 FQGNSA. This CDR3 comprises 11 residues. CDR3 sequence: CASSEKETQYF. The CDR3 DNA reads TGTGCCAGCAGCGAGAAAGAGACCCAGTACTTC. Together with reference TRBV7-2 and TRBJ2-5, the CDR3 gives the full variable domain: GAGVSQSPSNKVTEKGKDVELRCDPISGHTALYWYRQSLGQGLEFLIYFQGNSAPDKSGLPSDRFSAERTGGSVSTLTIQRTQQEDSAVYLCASSEKETQYFGPGTRLLVL.

The CDR3 loop reads CASSLFGWGSGSSYNEQFF. CDR3 DNA sequence: TGTGCCAGCAGTTTATTTGGGTGGGGTAGCGGGAGCTCCTACAATGAGCAGTTCTTC. The chain has TRBV27 and TRBJ2-1; 9 positions agree with TRBD2. This CDR3 is built from 19 residues. CDR1 is MNHEY, CDR2 SMNVEV, per germline (reference sequence). V gave up 1 base and J gave up 0 bases; unmatched junction bases: 10.